One and the same sample provided the 2 T cell receptor beta chains below, sequenced in a study of blood T cell repertoires in COVID-19. Profiling relied on immunoSEQ multiplex PCR, and the TCRdb table lists in-frame clones only, not all of them. The sample records 200,000 or so clones, 86% being singletons. Source material: PBMCs or T cells enriched from blood (not recorded which). The receptor source for this set is a woman aged 40 to 49 with acute COVID-19.

This chain uses TRBV5-1 with TRBJ2-1; TRBD1 matches at 9 bases. This CDR3 has 16 residues. In germline, CDR1 is SGHRS, CDR2 YFSETQ. Trimming removed 2 bases from V and 1 base from J; junction bases left unmatched: 4. CDR3 sequence: CASSFSGTGSYNEQFF. The CDR3 DNA sequence: TGCGCCAGCAGCTTCAGCGGGACAGGGTCCTACAATGAGCAGTTCTTC.

This chain connects TRBV27 to TRBJ1-6; weak D call: TRBD1 (5 bases). In germline, CDR1 is MNHEY, CDR2 SMNVEV (reference sequence). CDR3 length equals 15 residues. V shed 3 bases and J shed 6 bases, with 12 bases lying between them. This CDR3 reads CASSFLTASNSPLHF. CDR3 DNA: TGTGCCAGCAGTTTCTTGACAGCAAGTAATTCACCCCTCCACTTT.